This TCR beta chain was retrieved from a study of blood T cells in healthy people across ages. Healthy Caucasian individuals from Russia aged 6 to 90 were enrolled as donors. General observations from the study: With age, beta diversity per million T cells declined roughly linearly, significantly by over 35.

A sample-barcoded 5' primer and a J-beta primer mix were used in a second PCR of roughly 7 to 12 cycles. From each sample, at least 2.5 million paired-end reads containing CDR3 were obtained. One entry per CDR3 protein, called by TCRdb with MiXCR from the 5' RACE reads. In the table there are about 640,000 distinct CDR3 sequences, 58% of which are singletons. As concerns this clonotype: The antigen is undetermined.

Germline loops: CDR1 DFQATT, CDR2 SNEGSKA (reference sequence). CDR3 length equals 15 residues. V was pared by 0 bases and J by 4 bases, with 15 bases between. The sequence was obtained from a man between 60 and 75 years old in good health. Sequencing input: blood. The gene calls are TRBV20-1 and TRBJ1-2; TRBD1 is a possible D gene (5 bases). CDR3 protein: CSARDTDQGRYGYTF. The CDR3 DNA is TGCAGTGCTAGAGATACGGACCAGGGTCGCTATGGCTACACCTTC.